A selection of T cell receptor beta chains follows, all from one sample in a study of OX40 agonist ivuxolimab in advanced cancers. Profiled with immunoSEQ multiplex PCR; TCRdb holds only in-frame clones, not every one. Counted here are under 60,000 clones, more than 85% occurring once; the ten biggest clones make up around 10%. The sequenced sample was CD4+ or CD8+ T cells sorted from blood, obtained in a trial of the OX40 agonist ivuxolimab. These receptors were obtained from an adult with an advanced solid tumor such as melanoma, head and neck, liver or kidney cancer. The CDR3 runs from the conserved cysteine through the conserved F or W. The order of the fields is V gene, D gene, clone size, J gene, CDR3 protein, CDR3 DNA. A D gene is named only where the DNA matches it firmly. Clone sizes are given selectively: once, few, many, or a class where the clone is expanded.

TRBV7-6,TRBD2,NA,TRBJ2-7,CASSLASGKGYEQYF,TGTGCCAGCAGCTTAGCTAGCGGGAAGGGCTACGAGCAGTACTTC
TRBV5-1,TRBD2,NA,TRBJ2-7,CASRAGTSGQLGEQYF,TGCGCCAGCAGGGCCGGGACTAGCGGCCAACTAGGCGAGCAGTACTTC
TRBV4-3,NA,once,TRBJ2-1,CASSQDPGSNYNEQFF,TGCGCCAGCAGCCAAGATCCAGGCTCGAACTACAATGAGCAGTTCTTC
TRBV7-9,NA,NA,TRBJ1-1,CASSPRGGNTEAFF,TGTGCCAGCAGCCCCAGGGGAGGGAACACTGAAGCTTTCTTT
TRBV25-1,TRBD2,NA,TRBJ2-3,CASSEYKREGDTQYF,TGTGCCAGCAGTGAATATAAGCGGGAGGGAGATACGCAGTATTTT
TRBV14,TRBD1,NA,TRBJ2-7,CASSQSQTGYNHEQYF,TGTGCCAGCAGCCAATCCCAGACAGGGTACAATCACGAGCAGTACTTC
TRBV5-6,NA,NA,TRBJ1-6,CASRTEGSSPLHF,TGTGCCAGCAGGACGGAGGGAAGTTCACCCCTCCACTTT
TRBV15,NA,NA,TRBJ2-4,CATSRGTVDKNIQYF,TGTGCCACCAGCAGAGGGACAGTTGACAAAAACATTCAGTACTTC
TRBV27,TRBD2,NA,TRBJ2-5,CASSLSGGAGETQYF,TGTGCCAGCAGTCTTAGCGGGGGGGCCGGAGAGACCCAGTACTTC
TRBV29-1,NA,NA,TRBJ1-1,CSVEGPEAFF,TGCAGCGTTGAAGGCCCTGAAGCTTTCTTT
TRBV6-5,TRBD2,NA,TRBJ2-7,CASSSRRGDEQYF,TGTGCCAGCAGTTCCCGGCGGGGGGACGAGCAGTACTTC
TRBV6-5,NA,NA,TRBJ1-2,CASLFGGSQGGYTF,TGTGCCAGTCTGTTCGGAGGATCCCAAGGAGGCTACACCTTC
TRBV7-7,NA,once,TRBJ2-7,CASSPGHYYEQYF,TGTGCCAGCAGCCCCGGACATTACTACGAGCAGTACTTC
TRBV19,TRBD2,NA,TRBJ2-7,CASSDRDYVTSPYEQYF,TGTGCCAGTAGCGATCGGGACTACGTGACCTCCCCCTACGAGCAGTACTTC
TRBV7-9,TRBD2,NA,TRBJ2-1,CASSSPDQAGNEQFF,TGTGCCAGCAGCTCCCCCGACCAAGCGGGAAATGAGCAGTTCTTC
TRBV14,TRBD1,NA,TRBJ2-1,CASSDSGQGSRDEQFF,TGTGCCAGCAGTGATTCAGGACAGGGCTCCCGGGATGAGCAGTTCTTC
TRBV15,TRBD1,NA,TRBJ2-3,CATSRYRTGSTDTQYF,TGTGCCACCAGCAGGTATAGGACAGGCAGCACAGATACGCAGTATTTT
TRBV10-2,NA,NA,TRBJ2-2,CASSEMGRGELFF,TGCGCCAGCAGTGAGATGGGTCGAGGGGAGCTGTTTTTT
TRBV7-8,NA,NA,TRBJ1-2,CASSSGGVGYGYTF,TGTGCCAGCAGCTCGGGGGGAGTCGGCTATGGCTACACCTTC
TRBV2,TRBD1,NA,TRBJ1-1,CAIPSGTGSLGTEAFF,TGTGCCATACCTTCCGGGACAGGGTCATTAGGCACTGAAGCTTTCTTT
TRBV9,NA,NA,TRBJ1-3,CASSDDDNSGNTIYF,TGTGCCAGCAGCGACGACGACAACTCTGGAAACACCATATATTTT
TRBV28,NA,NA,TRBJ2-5,CASRAVNQETQYF,TGTGCCAGCAGGGCTGTCAATCAAGAGACCCAGTACTTC
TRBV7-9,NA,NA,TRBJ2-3,CASSLAADTQYF,TGTGCCAGCAGCTTAGCGGCCGATACGCAGTATTTT
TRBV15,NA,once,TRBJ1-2,CATSRQENYGYTF,TGTGCCACCAGCAGGCAGGAAAACTATGGCTACACCTTC
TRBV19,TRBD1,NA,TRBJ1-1,CASSIGGGGNTEAFF,TGTGCCAGTAGTATCGGAGGGGGCGGAAACACTGAAGCTTTCTTT
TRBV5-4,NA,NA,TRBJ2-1,CASRTGPNEQFF,TGTGCCAGCAGGACGGGCCCTAATGAGCAGTTCTTC
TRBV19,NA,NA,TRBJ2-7,CASSITKQGEQYF,TGTGCCAGTAGTATAACCAAGCAGGGCGAGCAGTACTTC
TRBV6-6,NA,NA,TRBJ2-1,CASRPFGRETYNEQFF,TGTGCCAGCAGGCCCTTCGGGCGGGAAACCTACAATGAGCAGTTCTTC
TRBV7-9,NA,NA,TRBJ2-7,CASSPVYSYEQYF,TGTGCCAGCAGCCCAGTCTACTCCTACGAGCAGTACTTC
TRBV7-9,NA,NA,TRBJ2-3,CASSFQGGNTDTQYF,TGTGCCAGCAGCTTCCAGGGGGGGAACACAGATACGCAGTATTTT
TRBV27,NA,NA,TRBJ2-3,CASTTSDTQYF,TGTGCCAGCACTACTTCGGATACGCAGTATTTT
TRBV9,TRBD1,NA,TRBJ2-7,CASSVRDRGYEQYF,TGTGCCAGCAGCGTCCGGGACAGGGGTTACGAGCAGTACTTC
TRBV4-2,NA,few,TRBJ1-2,CASSQDGGLRGDGYTF,TGTGCCAGCAGCCAAGATGGCGGCCTCCGAGGGGATGGCTACACCTTC
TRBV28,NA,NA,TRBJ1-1,CATWLGAAFF,TGTGCCACCTGGCTAGGTGCGGCTTTCTTT
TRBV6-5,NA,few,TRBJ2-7,CAISTPGELEQYF,TGTGCCATCAGTACCCCGGGGGAGCTCGAGCAGTACTTC
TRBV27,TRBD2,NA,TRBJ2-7,CASSPRTSGYEQYF,TGTGCCAGCAGTCCGAGGACTAGCGGCTACGAGCAGTACTTC
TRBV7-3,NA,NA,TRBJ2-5,CASSSSGGLGETQYF,TGTGCCAGCAGCTCCTCCGGGGGGCTGGGTGAGACCCAGTACTTC
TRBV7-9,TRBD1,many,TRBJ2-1,CASSTRDSSPSYNEQFF,TGTGCCAGCAGCACCCGGGACAGCTCCCCGTCCTACAATGAGCAGTTCTTC
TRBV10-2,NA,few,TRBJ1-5,CASGAGQEPQHF,TGCGCCAGCGGGGCAGGTCAGGAGCCCCAGCATTTT
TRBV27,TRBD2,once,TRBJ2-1,CASSLSSGARGEQFF,TGTGCCAGCAGTTTGAGTAGCGGGGCCCGGGGTGAGCAGTTCTTC
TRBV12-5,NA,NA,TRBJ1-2,CASGFGGVYGYTF,TGTGCTAGTGGTTTTGGGGGGGTTTATGGCTACACCTTC
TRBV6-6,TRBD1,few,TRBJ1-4,CASSYSGQAYNEKLFF,TGTGCCAGCAGTTACTCAGGACAGGCTTATAATGAAAAACTGTTTTTT
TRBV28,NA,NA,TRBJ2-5,CASSPTGDSQETQYF,TGTGCCAGCAGTCCCACGGGGGACAGCCAAGAGACCCAGTACTTC
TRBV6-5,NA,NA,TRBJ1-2,CASSYSASYYGYTF,TGTGCCAGCAGTTACTCGGCAAGTTACTATGGCTACACCTTC
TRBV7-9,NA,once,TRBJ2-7,CASSSRAGSYEQYF,TGTGCCAGCAGTTCAAGGGCAGGGTCCTACGAGCAGTACTTC
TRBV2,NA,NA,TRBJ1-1,CASSAPAQRDTEAFF,TGTGCCAGCAGTGCTCCAGCCCAAAGAGACACTGAAGCTTTCTTT
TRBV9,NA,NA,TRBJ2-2,CASSVPRHHTNTGELFF,TGTGCCAGCAGCGTACCCCGACACCACACGAACACCGGGGAGCTGTTTTTT
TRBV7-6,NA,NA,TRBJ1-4,CASSLVGNEKLFF,TGTGCCAGCAGCTTAGTGGGTAATGAAAAACTGTTTTTT
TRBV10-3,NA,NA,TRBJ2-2,CAHRVGTGELFF,TGTGCCCACCGGGTCGGCACCGGGGAGCTGTTTTTT
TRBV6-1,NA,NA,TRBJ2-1,CASSESSGQYNEQFF,TGTGCCAGCAGTGAATCGAGTGGGCAGTACAATGAGCAGTTCTTC